This is a list of T cell receptor beta chains from one sample in a study of blood T cell repertoires in COVID-19. Method: immunoSEQ multiplex PCR; TCRdb's copy keeps in-frame clones and lacks some. The sample lists about 300,000 clones, 87% occurring once. Source material: PBMCs or T cells enriched from blood (not recorded which). These receptors came from a woman younger than 45 who had recovered from COVID-19. Each CDR3 is given with its conserved first and last residue. A D gene is named only where the DNA matches it firmly. A clone size is listed for some rows: how often the clone was seen (once, few, many), or a class if it is expanded.

D | J | V | size | DNA | CDR3
. | TRBJ2-2 | TRBV30 | . | TGTGCCTGTCAGGGGTTGAACACCGGGGAGCTGTTTTTT | CACQGLNTGELFF
. | TRBJ2-1 | TRBV7-2 | few | TGTGCCAGCAGCTTCAGGTCCGATGAGCAGTTCTTC | CASSFRSDEQFF
. | TRBJ2-5 | TRBV18 | . | TGTGCCAGCTCACCAAAAAGACAGGAGACCCAGTACTTC | CASSPKRQETQYF
. | TRBJ2-3 | TRBV19 | . | TGTGCCAGTAGTATGAGGGCAGGCCCGGGGGCAGATACGCAGTATTTT | CASSMRAGPGADTQYF
. | TRBJ1-3 | TRBV5-6 | few | TGTGCCAGCAGCTTGGGGGCAGCTCGTTGGATCTATTTT | CASSLGAARWIYF
. | TRBJ1-4 | TRBV5-1 | . | TGCGCCAGCAGCTTGAGCACAGGGATGGCGTCTAATGAAAAACTGTTTTTT | CASSLSTGMASNEKLFF
TRBD1 | TRBJ1-5 | TRBV6-5 | . | TGTGCCAGCAGTTACTCAAACAGGGGTGGGAATCAGCCCCAGCATTTT | CASSYSNRGGNQPQHF
TRBD1 | TRBJ1-3 | TRBV5-1 | few | TGCGCCAGCAAGGGACAGGGATCTGGAAACACCATATATTTT | CASKGQGSGNTIYF
. | TRBJ2-5 | TRBV9 | . | TGTGCCAGCAGCGTAGGGCCAGGGCTTGGAGAGACCCAGTACTTC | CASSVGPGLGETQYF
. | TRBJ2-1 | TRBV7-9 | . | TGTGCCAGCAGCCAAGTGGGCTCGTACAATGAGCAGTTCTTC | CASSQVGSYNEQFF
. | TRBJ1-6 | TRBV9 | . | TGTGCCAGCAGCGTAGACGGTTTTAATTCACCCCTCCACTTT | CASSVDGFNSPLHF
. | TRBJ1-1 | TRBV11-1 | few | TGTGCCAGCAGCTTAGGGGGGCGCGAGGTCACTGAAGCTTTCTTT | CASSLGGREVTEAFF
TRBD2 | TRBJ2-1 | TRBV18 | . | TGTGCCAGCTCACCGGGACTAGCGGGATACAATGAGCAGTTCTTC | CASSPGLAGYNEQFF
TRBD1 | TRBJ1-1 | TRBV4-1 | . | TGCGCCAGCAGCCAAGACCGGGACAGGGGCTTCATGAACACTGAAGCTTTCTTT | CASSQDRDRGFMNTEAFF
TRBD2 | TRBJ2-2 | TRBV5-1 | once | TGCGCCAGCAGCTCGACTAGCGTGGGGACCGGGGAGCTGTTTTTT | CASSSTSVGTGELFF
TRBD1 | TRBJ2-5 | TRBV5-1 | . | TGCGCCAGCAGCCGGGGACAGATAGGCCAAGAGACCCAGTACTTC | CASSRGQIGQETQYF
. | TRBJ2-5 | TRBV9 | . | TGTGCCAGCAGCGTAGGATCCCTAGCGGAGACCCAGTACTTC | CASSVGSLAETQYF
. | TRBJ1-3 | TRBV3-1/TRBV3-2 | few | TGTGCCAGCAGCCAAGGGGCGTCTGGAAACACCATATATTTT | CASSQGASGNTIYF
. | TRBJ1-4 | TRBV3-1/TRBV3-2 | few | TGTGCCAGCAGCCAAGATGGGGGGGGCAATGAAAAACTGTTTTTT | CASSQDGGGNEKLFF
TRBD1 | TRBJ1-1 | TRBV6-5 | . | TGTGCCAGCAGTTACGCAGGGGGCAGTACTGAAGCTTTCTTT | CASSYAGGSTEAFF
TRBD1 | TRBJ1-5 | TRBV27 | . | TGTGCCAGCAGTACTGGACAGGGGACGGGGAGGGTCAATCAGCCCCAGCATTTT | CASSTGQGTGRVNQPQHF
. | TRBJ1-4 | TRBV5-1 | . | TGCGCCAGCAGCTTGGCCGATATCTTGACAGGACAAAAACTGTTTTTT | CASSLADILTGQKLFF
TRBD1 | TRBJ1-2 | TRBV6-1 | . | TGTGCCAGCAGTGTACAGGGGGCGACACCCAGCCATGGCTACACCTTC | CASSVQGATPSHGYTF
. | TRBJ1-2 | TRBV6-5 | many | TGTGCCAGCACCCAACGTGTCCAGGGATGGGGCTACACCTTC | CASTQRVQGWGYTF
. | TRBJ1-5 | TRBV6-1 | . | TGTGCCAGCAGTGAAGCGTTAGGACAGAACAATCAGCCCCAGCATTTT | CASSEALGQNNQPQHF
. | TRBJ1-6 | TRBV7-9 | . | TGTGCCAGCAGCTCGCCCCGTGGCCCAGTCGCTTCCCCCCTCCACTTT | CASSSPRGPVASPLHF
. | TRBJ1-6 | TRBV21-1 | few | TGTGCCAGCAGCATTCCGGGACAGGGAGATTCACCCCTCCACTTT | CASSIPGQGDSPLHF